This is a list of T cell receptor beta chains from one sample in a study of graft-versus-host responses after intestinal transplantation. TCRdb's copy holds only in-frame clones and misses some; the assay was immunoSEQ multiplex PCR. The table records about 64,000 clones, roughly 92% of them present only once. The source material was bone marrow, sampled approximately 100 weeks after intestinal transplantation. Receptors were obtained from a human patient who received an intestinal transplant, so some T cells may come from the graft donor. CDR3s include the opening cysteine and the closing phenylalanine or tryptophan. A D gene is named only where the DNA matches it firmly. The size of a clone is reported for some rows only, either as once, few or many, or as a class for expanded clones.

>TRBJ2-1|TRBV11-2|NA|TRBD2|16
TGTGCCAGCAGCGAAATGGGACTAGCGGACTACAATGAGCAGTTCTTC
CASSEMGLADYNEQFF
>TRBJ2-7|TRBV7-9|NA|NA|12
TGTGCCAGCAGCTTATTTGAGGCCGAGCAGTACTTC
CASSLFEAEQYF
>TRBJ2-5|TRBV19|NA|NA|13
TGTGCCAGTAGTATTTCCCAGGCGGAGACCCAGTACTTC
CASSISQAETQYF
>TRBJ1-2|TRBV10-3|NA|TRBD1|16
TGTGCCATCAGTGAGCTGGGGACAGGGAGGGACTATGGCTACACCTTC
CAISELGTGRDYGYTF
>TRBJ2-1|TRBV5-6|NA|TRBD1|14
TGTGCCAGCAGCTTGCGACAGGGGATAAATGAGCAGTTCTTC
CASSLRQGINEQFF
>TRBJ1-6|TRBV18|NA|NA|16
TGTGCCAGCTCACCGGGATACCTCGGCAATAATTCACCCCTCCACTTT
CASSPGYLGNNSPLHF
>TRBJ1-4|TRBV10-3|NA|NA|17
TGTGCCATCAGTGAATTAGGGATGACAGCAACTAATGAAAAACTGTTTTTT
CAISELGMTATNEKLFF
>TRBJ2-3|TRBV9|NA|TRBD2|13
TGTGCCAGCAGCGTATTTGCGGGGGAGCCGCAGTATTTT
CASSVFAGEPQYF
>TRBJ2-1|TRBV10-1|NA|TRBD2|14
TGCGCCAGCAGACCGGGGGGGGATTCAGGCGAGCAGTTCTTC
CASRPGGDSGEQFF
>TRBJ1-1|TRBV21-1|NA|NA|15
TGTGCCAGCAACCCTCTATATACCCTGAACACTGAAGCTTTCTTT
CASNPLYTLNTEAFF
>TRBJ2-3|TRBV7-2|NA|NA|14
TGTGCCAGCAGCACCCTACCGGGGTCAGATACGCAGTATTTT
CASSTLPGSDTQYF
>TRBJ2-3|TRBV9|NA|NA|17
TGTGCCAGCAGCGTAGCGGAGGGGCGAACAAGTACAGATACGCAGTATTTT
CASSVAEGRTSTDTQYF
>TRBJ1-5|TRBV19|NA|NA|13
TGTGCCAGTAGTGCCGGGAGGGGGCAGCCCCAGCATTTT
CASSAGRGQPQHF
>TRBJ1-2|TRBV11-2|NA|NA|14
TGTGCCAGCAGCTTAGGCACGCTGAACTATGGCTACACCTTC
CASSLGTLNYGYTF
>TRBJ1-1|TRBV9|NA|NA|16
TGTGCCAGCAGCGTAGGCATTCGGGGGATGAACACTGAAGCTTTCTTT
CASSVGIRGMNTEAFF
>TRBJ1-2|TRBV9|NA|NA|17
TGTGCCAGCAGCCCCAGCCTTTACGGACAGCTTTCATATGGCTACACCTTC
CASSPSLYGQLSYGYTF
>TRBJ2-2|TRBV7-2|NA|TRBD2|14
TGTGCCAGCAGCTTGAGCGGGAGGGCGAGGGAGCTGTTTTTT
CASSLSGRARELFF
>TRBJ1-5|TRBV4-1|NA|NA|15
TGCGCCAGCAGCCAAGAAAAATATAGCAATCAGCCCCAGCATTTT
CASSQEKYSNQPQHF
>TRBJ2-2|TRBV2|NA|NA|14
TGTGCCAGCATCACCGGGGAAAACACCGGGGAGCTGTTTTTT
CASITGENTGELFF
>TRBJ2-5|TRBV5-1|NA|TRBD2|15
TGCGCCAGCAGCTTGGGACTAGCGGGGGGCGAGACCCAGTACTTC
CASSLGLAGGETQYF
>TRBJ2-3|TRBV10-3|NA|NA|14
TGTGCCATCAGCCCTAGGGAGAACACAGATACGCAGTATTTT
CAISPRENTDTQYF
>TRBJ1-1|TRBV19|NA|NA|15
TGTGCCAGTAGTACGGCGTACGGTCTGAACACTGAAGCTTTCTTT
CASSTAYGLNTEAFF
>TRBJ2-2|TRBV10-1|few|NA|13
TGCGCCAGCAGTGAGTCGACCACCGGGGAGCTGTTTTTT
CASSESTTGELFF
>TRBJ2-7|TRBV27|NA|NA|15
TGTGCCAGCAATGTCCGAGGAGTCCCAAAATACGAGCAGTACTTC
CASNVRGVPKYEQYF
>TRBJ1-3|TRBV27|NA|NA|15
TGTGCCAGCAGTCAAACATCGACCTCTGGAAACACCATATATTTT
CASSQTSTSGNTIYF
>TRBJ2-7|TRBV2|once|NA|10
TGTGCCAGCAGCCATCGTGAGCAGTACTTC
CASSHREQYF
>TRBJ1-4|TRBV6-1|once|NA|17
TGTGCCAGCAGTGAAGATCCGTGGCCAGGGGCGAATGAAAAACTGTTTTTT
CASSEDPWPGANEKLFF
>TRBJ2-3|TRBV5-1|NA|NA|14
TGCGCCAGCAGCTTGGAGGACGGAGCAGATACGCAGTATTTT
CASSLEDGADTQYF
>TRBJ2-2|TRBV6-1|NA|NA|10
TGTGCCAGCAGATCTGAGGGGCTGTTTTTT
CASRSEGLFF
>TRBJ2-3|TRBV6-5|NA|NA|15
TGTGCCAGCAGTTACGGTCTATTGGGGTGGGATACGCAGTATTTT
CASSYGLLGWDTQYF
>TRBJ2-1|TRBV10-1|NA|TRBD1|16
TGCGCCAGCAGTGAGTCGGGACGACAGGGGGCCGGGGAGCAGTTCTTC
CASSESGRQGAGEQFF
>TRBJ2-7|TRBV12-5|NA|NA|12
TGTGCTAGTGGTGAGGACAGCTACGAGCAGTACTTC
CASGEDSYEQYF
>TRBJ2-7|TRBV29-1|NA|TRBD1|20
TGCAGCGTTGTTCCGGACAGGGAGCAATCGGACCCCTCGAGCTCCTACGAGCAGTACTTC
CSVVPDREQSDPSSSYEQYF